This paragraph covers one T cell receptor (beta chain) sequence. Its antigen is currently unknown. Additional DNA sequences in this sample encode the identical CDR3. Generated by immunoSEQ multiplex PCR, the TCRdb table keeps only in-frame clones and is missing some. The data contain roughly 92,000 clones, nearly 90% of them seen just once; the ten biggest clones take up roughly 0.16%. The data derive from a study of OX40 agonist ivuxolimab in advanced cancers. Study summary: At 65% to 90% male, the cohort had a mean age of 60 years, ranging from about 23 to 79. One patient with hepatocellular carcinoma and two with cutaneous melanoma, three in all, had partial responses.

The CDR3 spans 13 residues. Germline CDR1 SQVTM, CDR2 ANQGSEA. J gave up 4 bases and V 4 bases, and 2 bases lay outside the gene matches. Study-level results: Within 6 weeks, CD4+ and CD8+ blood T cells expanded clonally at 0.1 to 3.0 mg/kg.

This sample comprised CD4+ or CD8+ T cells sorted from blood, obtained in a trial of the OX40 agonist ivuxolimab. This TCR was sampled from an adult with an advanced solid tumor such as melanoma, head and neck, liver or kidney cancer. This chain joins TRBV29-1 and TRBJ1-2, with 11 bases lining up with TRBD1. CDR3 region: CSVGTGGFYGYTF. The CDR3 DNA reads TGCAGCGTTGGGACAGGGGGCTTCTATGGCTACACCTTC.